The subject of this entry is one TCR beta chain. The antigen remains undetermined. This sample was included in a study of cytotoxic CD8 clonotypes in ibrutinib-treated CLL. Study-level findings and limits: Clonality increased with ibrutinib response but returned toward baseline at progression.

Germline V gene data show CDR1 as SGDLS and CDR2 as YYNGEE. The CDR3 length is 12 residues. Trimming stripped 4 bases from V and 7 bases from J, with 8 bases between. The method was immunoSEQ multiplex PCR; TCRdb's version includes in-frame clones alone and lacks a portion of them. The table records a few hundred thousand clones, over 60% of them present only once. The origin of this receptor is a human donor with chronic lymphocytic leukemia. The source material was PBMCs, sampled after 36 months of ibrutinib treatment. The rearrangement links TRBV9 to TRBJ2-2, with D unresolved. CDR3 in amino acids: CASSLNGGELFF. The CDR3 DNA reads as TGTGCCAGCAGCTTAAACGGCGGGGAGCTGTTTTTT.